This TCR beta chain originates from a study of shared clonotypes between healthy human individuals. Sequencing was performed with immunoSEQ multiplex PCR; in TCRdb, only in-frame clones are kept and a portion is missing. The profile shows about 1.1 million clones, 75% to 85% of them singletons. V lost 2 bases to trimming and J lost 9 bases, with 8 bases between them. This CDR3 spans 12 amino acids. Per germline, CDR1 MDHEN and CDR2 SYDVKM. The rearrangement uses TRBV28 and TRBJ2-1; D ambiguous. This sequence originates from a man in his late teens or twenties in good health. Some clones in this sample may be carry-over from other donors' samples. Sequencing used memory CD4+ T cells from PBMCs. Documented subset: CD45RA-negative fraction. In DNA form, the CDR3 reads TGTGCCAGCAGTTTAATCTTTGGTGAGCAGTTCTTC. It is translated as CASSLIFGEQFF.